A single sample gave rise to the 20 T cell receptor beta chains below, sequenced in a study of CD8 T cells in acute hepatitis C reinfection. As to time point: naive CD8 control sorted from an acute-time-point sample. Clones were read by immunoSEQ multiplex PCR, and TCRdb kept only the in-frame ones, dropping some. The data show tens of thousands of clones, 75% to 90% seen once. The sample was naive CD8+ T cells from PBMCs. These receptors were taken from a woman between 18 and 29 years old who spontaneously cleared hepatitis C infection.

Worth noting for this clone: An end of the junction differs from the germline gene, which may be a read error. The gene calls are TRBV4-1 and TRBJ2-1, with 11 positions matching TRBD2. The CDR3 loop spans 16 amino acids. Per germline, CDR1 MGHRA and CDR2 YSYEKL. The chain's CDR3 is CATSIISGRGSNEQFF. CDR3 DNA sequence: TGCGCCACCAGCATTATTAGCGGGAGGGGATCCAATGAGCAGTTCTTC.

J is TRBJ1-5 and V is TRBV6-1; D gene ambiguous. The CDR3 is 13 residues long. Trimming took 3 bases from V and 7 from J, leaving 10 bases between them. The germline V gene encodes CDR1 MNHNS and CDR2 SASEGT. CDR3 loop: CASSDPPAQPQHF. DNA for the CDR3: TGTGCCAGCAGTGACCCACCGGCGCAGCCCCAGCATTTT.

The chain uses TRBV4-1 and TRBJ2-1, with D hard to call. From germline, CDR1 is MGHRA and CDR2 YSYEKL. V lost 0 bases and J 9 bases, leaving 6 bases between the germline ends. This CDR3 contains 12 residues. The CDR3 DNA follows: TGCGCCAGCAGCCAAGACTTAGCTGAGCAGTTCTTC. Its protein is CASSQDLAEQFF.

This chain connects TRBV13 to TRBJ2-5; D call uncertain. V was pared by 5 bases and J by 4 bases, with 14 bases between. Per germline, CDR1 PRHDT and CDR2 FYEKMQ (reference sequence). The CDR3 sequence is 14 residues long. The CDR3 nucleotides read TGTGCCAGCAGCCAAGTGGTGGGAAGAGAGACCCAGTACTTC. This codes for CASSQVVGRETQYF. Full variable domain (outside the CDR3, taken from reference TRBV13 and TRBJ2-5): AAGVIQSPRHLIKEKRETATLKCYPIPRHDTVYWYQQGPGQDPQFLISFYEKMQSDKGSIPDRFSAQQFSDYHSELNMSSLELGDSALYFCASSQVVGRETQYFGPGTRLLVL.

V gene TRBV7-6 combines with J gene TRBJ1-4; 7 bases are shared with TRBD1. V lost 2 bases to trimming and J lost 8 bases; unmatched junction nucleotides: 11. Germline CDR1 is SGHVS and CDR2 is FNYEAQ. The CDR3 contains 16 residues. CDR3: CASSLTAEGAGEKLFF. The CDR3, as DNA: TGTGCCAGCAGCTTAACCGCAGAGGGGGCAGGGGAAAAACTGTTTTTT.

The CDR3 DNA reads as TGTGCCAGCAGTCCGCAGGGGGTGTTCTCCTACGAGCAGTACTTC. Amino acids: CASSPQGVFSYEQYF. The rearrangement joins TRBV27 to TRBJ2-7; 7 bases match TRBD1. Germline CDR1 is MNHEY and CDR2 is SMNVEV (reference sequence). This CDR3 contains 15 residues. The trim removed 5 bases at V and 0 bases at J, leaving 7 bases unmatched.

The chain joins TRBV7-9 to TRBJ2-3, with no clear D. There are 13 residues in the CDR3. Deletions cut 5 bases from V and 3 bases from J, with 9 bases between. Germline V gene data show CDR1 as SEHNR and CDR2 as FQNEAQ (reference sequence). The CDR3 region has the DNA TGTGCCAGCAGCCCGAGCGAGACAGATACGCAGTATTTT. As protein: CASSPSETDTQYF.

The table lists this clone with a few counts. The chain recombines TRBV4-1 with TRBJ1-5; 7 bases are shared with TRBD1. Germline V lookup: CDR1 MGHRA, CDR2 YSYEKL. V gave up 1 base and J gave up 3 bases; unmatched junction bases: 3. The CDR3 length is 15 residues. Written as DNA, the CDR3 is TGCGCCAGCAGCCAAGGGACAGGAGACAATCAGCCCCAGCATTTT. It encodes CASSQGTGDNQPQHF.

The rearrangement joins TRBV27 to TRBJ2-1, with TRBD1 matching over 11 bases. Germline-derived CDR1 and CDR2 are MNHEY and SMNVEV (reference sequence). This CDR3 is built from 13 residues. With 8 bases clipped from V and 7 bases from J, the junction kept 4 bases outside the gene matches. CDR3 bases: TGTGCCAGCTCGGGACAGGGGGTTAATGAGCAGTTCTTC. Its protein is CASSGQGVNEQFF.

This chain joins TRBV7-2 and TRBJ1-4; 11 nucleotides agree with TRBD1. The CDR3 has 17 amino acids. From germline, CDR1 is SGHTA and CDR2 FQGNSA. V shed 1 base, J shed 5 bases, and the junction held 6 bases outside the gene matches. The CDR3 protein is CASSLGWTGGRNEKLFF. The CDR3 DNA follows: TGTGCCAGCAGCTTAGGGTGGACAGGGGGCAGAAATGAAAAACTGTTTTTT.

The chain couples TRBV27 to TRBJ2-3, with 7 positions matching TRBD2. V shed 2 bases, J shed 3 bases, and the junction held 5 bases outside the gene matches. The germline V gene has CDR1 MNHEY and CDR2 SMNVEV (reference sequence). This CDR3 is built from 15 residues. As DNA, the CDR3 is TGTGCCAGCAGTTTACCGGGGAGGGCTACAGATACGCAGTATTTT. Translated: CASSLPGRATDTQYF.

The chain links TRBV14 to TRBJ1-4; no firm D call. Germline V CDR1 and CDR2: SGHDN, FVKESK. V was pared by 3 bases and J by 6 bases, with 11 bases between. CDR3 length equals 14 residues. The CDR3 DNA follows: TGTGCCAGCAGCCAGAATCAACTGGATGAAAAACTGTTTTTT. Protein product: CASSQNQLDEKLFF.

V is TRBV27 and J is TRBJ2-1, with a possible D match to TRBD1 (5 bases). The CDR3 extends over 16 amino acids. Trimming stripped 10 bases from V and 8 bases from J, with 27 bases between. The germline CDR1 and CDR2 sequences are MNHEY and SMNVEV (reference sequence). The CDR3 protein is CATQAPLGRDLDEQFF. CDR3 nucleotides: TGTGCCACCCAAGCCCCTCTCGGCAGGGATCTCGATGAGCAGTTCTTC.

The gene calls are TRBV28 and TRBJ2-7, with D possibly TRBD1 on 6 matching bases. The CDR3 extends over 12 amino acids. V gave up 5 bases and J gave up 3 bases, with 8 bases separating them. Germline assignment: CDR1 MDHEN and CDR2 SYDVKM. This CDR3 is CASSPGVYEQYF. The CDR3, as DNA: TGTGCCAGCAGTCCAGGGGTCTACGAGCAGTACTTC.

This CDR3 reads CASSFNSRDLTNYGYTF. The CDR3 coding sequence is TGCGCCAGCAGCTTTAACTCCAGGGACTTGACTAACTATGGCTACACCTTC. The chain joins TRBV5-1 to TRBJ1-2; tentatively, D is TRBD1 (5 bases). The CDR3 contains 17 residues. The V end lost 2 bases, the J end lost 0 bases, and 17 bases lay between the germline ends. The germline V gene has CDR1 SGHRS and CDR2 YFSETQ. The variable domain in full, with the rest retrieved from reference TRBV5-1 and TRBJ1-2, is KAGVTQTPRYLIKTRGQQVTLSCSPISGHRSVSWYQQTPGQGLQFLFEYFSETQRNKGNFPGRFSGRQFSNSRSEMNVSTLELGDSALYLCASSFNSRDLTNYGYTFGSGTRLTVV.

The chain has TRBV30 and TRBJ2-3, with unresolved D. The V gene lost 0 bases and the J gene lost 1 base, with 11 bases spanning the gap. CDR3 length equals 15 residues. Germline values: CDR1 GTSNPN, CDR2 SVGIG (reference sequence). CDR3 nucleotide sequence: TGTGCCTGGAGTGTAGGGTTAGCCCGCACAGATACGCAGTATTTT. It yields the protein CAWSVGLARTDTQYF.

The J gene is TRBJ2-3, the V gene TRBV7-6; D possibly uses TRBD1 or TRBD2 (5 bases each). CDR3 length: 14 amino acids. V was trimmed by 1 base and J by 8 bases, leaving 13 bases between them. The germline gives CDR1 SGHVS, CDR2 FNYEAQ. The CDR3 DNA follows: TGTGCCAGCAGCTTAGGGGACCGCTACCTTACGCAGTATTTT. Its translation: CASSLGDRYLTQYF.

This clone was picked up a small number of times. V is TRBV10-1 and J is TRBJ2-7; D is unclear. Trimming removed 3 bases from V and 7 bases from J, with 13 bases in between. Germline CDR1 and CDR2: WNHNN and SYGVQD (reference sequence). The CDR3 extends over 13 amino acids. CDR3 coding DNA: TGCGCCAGCAGTGATTGGGTATATGGGGAGCAGTACTTC. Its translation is CASSDWVYGEQYF.

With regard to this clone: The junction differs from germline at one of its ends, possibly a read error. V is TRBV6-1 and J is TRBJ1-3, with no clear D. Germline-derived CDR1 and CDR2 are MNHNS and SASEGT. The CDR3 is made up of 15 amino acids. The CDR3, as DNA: TGTGCCAGCAGGGAAGACCAGAGCTCTGGAAACACCATATATTTT. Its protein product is CASREDQSSGNTIYF.

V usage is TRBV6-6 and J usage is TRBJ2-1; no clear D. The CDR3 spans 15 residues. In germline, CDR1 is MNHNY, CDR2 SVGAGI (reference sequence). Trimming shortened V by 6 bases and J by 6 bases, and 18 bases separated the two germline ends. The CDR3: CASSPRSDKFNEQFF. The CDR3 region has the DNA TGTGCCAGCAGCCCACGGTCTGACAAATTCAATGAGCAGTTCTTC.